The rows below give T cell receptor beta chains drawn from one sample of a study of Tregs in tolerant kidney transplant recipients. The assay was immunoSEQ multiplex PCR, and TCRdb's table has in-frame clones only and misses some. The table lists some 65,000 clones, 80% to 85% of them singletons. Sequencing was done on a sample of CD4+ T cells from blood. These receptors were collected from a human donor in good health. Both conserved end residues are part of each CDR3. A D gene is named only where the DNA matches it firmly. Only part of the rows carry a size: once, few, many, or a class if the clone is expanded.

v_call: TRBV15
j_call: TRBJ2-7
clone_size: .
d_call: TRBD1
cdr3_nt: TGTGCCACCAGCCAAGACAGGGGGTATTCCCATCTCTACGAGCAGTACTTC
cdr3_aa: CATSQDRGYSHLYEQYF

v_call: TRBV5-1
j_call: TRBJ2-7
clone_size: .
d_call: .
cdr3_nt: TGCGCCAGCAGCTTGGATGTCCACGAGAGGGCCCAGCAGTACTTC
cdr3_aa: CASSLDVHERAQQYF

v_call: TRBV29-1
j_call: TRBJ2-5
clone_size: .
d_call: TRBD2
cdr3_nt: TGCAGCGTTGAAGATGCTAGCGGGAGGCTTGAGACCCAGTACTTC
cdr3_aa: CSVEDASGRLETQYF

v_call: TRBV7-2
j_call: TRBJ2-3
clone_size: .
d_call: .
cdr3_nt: TGTGCCAGCAGCTTAGACGCACCTCCATGGGATACGCAGTATTTT
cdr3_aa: CASSLDAPPWDTQYF

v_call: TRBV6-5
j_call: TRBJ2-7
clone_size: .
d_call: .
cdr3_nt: TGTGCCAGCAGTAGAGGCGGATACAGCTCCTACGAGCAGTACTTC
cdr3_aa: CASSRGGYSSYEQYF

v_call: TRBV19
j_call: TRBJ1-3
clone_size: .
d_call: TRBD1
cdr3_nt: TGTGCCAGTAGTAGGGGAACAGGGGGAGATACCTCTGGAAACACCATATATTTT
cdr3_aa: CASSRGTGGDTSGNTIYF

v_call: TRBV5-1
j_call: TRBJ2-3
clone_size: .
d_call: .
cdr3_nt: TGCGCCAGGTCCACAGATACGCAGTATTTT
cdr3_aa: CARSTDTQYF

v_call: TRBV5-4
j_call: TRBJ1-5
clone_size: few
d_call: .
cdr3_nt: TGTGCCAGCAGCCTACGGGATCAGCCCCAGCATTTT
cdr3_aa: CASSLRDQPQHF

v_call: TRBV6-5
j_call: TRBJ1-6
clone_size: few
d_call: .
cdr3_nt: TGTGCCAGCAGTTACAACGGCAGATCTAATTCACCCCTCCACTTT
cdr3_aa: CASSYNGRSNSPLHF

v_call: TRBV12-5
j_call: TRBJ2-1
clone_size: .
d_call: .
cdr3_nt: TGTGCTAGTGGTTTGGTACAGGCCGAGCAGTTCTTC
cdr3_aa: CASGLVQAEQFF

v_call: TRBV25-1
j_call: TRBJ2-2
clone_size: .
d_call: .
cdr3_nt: TGTGCCAGCGCCATACTGAACACCGGGGAGCTGTTTTTT
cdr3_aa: CASAILNTGELFF

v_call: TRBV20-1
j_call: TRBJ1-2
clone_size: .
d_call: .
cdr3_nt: TGCAGTGGCTGGGCAGGCTATGGCTACACCTTC
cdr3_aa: CSGWAGYGYTF

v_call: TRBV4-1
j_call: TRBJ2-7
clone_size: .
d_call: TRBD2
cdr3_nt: TGCGCCAGCAGCCAAGGGGTCCTAGCGGGGGGCTACGAGCAGTACTTC
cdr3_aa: CASSQGVLAGGYEQYF